Below, 16 T cell receptor beta chains from the same sample are listed, as sequenced in a study of blood T cell repertoires in COVID-19. The data were produced by immunoSEQ multiplex PCR, yet TCRdb's version contains in-frame clones alone and is incomplete. The profile shows fewer than 250,000 clones, 84% of them singletons. The sample consisted of peripheral blood. The receptors here all came from a woman of 80 years or more with COVID-19, enrolled during active disease.

About this clone: One end of the junction fails to match germline, which may point to a read error. This rearrangement joins TRBV3-1 (or the pseudogene TRBV3-2) to TRBJ2-7, with TRBD1 matching over 7 bases. Germline CDR1 and CDR2: LGHDT and YNNKEL (reference sequence). The CDR3 is 15 residues long. The CDR3 spells CASSQSAQGGWGLDF. The CDR3 nucleotides read TGTGCCAGCAGCCAATCTGCGCAAGGGGGCTGGGGGCTAGACTTC.

V and J are TRBV7-2 and TRBJ2-3, with D perhaps matching TRBD2 (6 bases). CDR1 is SGHTA, CDR2 FQGNSA, per germline. Trimming took off 11 bases at V and 1 base at J, with 16 bases between the two ends. The CDR3 totals 14 residues. Here the CDR3 DNA reads TGTGCCTCGTCCTTGCGGGGCGGCACAGATACGCAGTATTTT. Its translation is CASSLRGGTDTQYF.

The chain uses TRBV6-6 and TRBJ2-7; D remains unclear. Germline-derived CDR1 and CDR2 are MNHNY and SVGAGI (reference sequence). CDR3 length: 13 amino acids. Trimming took off 6 bases at V and 4 bases at J, with 13 bases between the two ends. Here the CDR3 reads CASRYGQAYEQYF. The CDR3 bases are TGTGCCAGCAGATACGGGCAGGCTTACGAGCAGTACTTC.

The chain employs TRBV4-2 and TRBJ2-1; TRBD1 matches at 8 bases. V trimming: 3 bases; J trimming: 3 bases; junction bases outside the gene matches: 7. CDR1 and CDR2 (germline): LGHNA, YNFKEQ. CDR3 length: 16 residues. Here the CDR3 reads CASSHPGQGDYNEQFF. CDR3 DNA sequence: TGTGCCAGCAGCCACCCCGGACAGGGAGACTACAATGAGCAGTTCTTC.

V usage is TRBV19 and J usage is TRBJ2-1; 11 bases are shared with TRBD2. CDR1 LNHDA and CDR2 SQIVND come from the germline V gene (reference sequence). Losses at the gene ends were 6 bases for V and 3 bases for J; bases not matched to a gene: 4. This CDR3 has 15 amino acids. The CDR3 reads CASRTGTSGYNEQFF. DNA for the CDR3: TGTGCCAGTAGGACCGGGACTAGCGGCTACAATGAGCAGTTCTTC.

The chain recombines TRBV5-6 with TRBJ2-1, with 7 bases lining up with TRBD1. This CDR3 contains 14 residues. Germline V gives CDR1 SGHDT, CDR2 YYEEEE. V shed 2 bases and J 9 bases; nucleotides not matched to a gene: 8. CDR3 nucleotides: TGTGCCAGCAGCTTTTTGACAGGGAAGCCTGAGCAGTTCTTC. Protein: CASSFLTGKPEQFF.

The chain links TRBV19 to TRBJ2-1; TRBD1 agrees at 7 bases. Germline V gene data show CDR1 as LNHDA and CDR2 as SQIVND (reference sequence). Losses at the gene ends were 5 bases for V and 0 bases for J; bases not matched to a gene: 10. The CDR3 is 17 residues long. The CDR3 DNA reads as TGTGCCAGTAGTGGGGGACAGATCCTCTTCTCCTACAATGAGCAGTTCTTC. This sequence encodes CASSGGQILFSYNEQFF.

The J gene is TRBJ2-1, the V gene TRBV6-5; 9 nucleotides agree with TRBD1. Germline V lookup: CDR1 MNHEY, CDR2 SVGAGI. The CDR3 is 15 amino acids. The trim removed 2 bases at V and 9 bases at J, leaving 8 bases unmatched. Here the CDR3 reads CASSYRDRAFGEQFF. As DNA, the CDR3 is TGTGCCAGCAGTTACCGGGACAGGGCGTTTGGTGAGCAGTTCTTC.

The rearrangement links TRBV19 to TRBJ1-4, with TRBD1 matching over 7 bases. The germline CDR1 and CDR2 sequences are LNHDA and SQIVND (reference sequence). CDR3 length: 17 residues. V gave up 5 bases and J gave up 8 bases; unmatched junction bases: 17. The chain's CDR3 is CASSSPPWTGKGEKLFF. CDR3 DNA sequence: TGTGCCAGTAGTTCGCCTCCTTGGACAGGTAAAGGGGAAAAACTGTTTTTT.

This clone has a single count. The rearrangement links TRBV2 to TRBJ1-1; D is possibly TRBD1 (6 bases). CDR1 is SNHLY and CDR2 is FYNNEI in the germline V gene. The V gene lost 8 bases and the J gene lost 3 bases, with 13 bases spanning the gap. CDR3 length equals 13 residues. CDR3 bases: TGTGCCAGCGCTTGGGGGCCCGACACTGAAGCTTTCTTT. Encoded protein: CASAWGPDTEAFF.

This clone was counted between two and nine times. This sequence joins TRBV3-1 (or the pseudogene TRBV3-2) and TRBJ1-3; D unresolved. This CDR3 contains 13 residues. V was clipped by 6 bases and J by 4 bases, with 10 bases between them. The germline CDR1 and CDR2 sequences are LGHDT and YNNKEL (reference sequence). As DNA, the CDR3 is TGTGCCAGCAGTCCTCACGGGGGAAACACCATATATTTT. Amino acids: CASSPHGGNTIYF.

This chain links TRBV10-3 with TRBJ1-1, with 9 nucleotides matching TRBD1. This CDR3 spans 16 amino acids. Per the germline V gene, CDR1 is ENHRY and CDR2 is SYGVKD. J was trimmed by 0 bases and V by 5 bases; bases with no gene match: 7. CDR3 region: CAISQGTGTLNTEAFF. The CDR3 DNA reads TGTGCCATCAGTCAAGGGACAGGGACCTTGAACACTGAAGCTTTCTTT.

This chain connects TRBV19 to TRBJ1-2, with 7 bases identical to TRBD1. This CDR3 is 17 amino acids long. Germline lookup yields CDR1 LNHDA and CDR2 SQIVND (reference sequence). Germline trimming cut 5 bases from V and 5 bases from J; bases unmatched to any gene: 17. Written as DNA, the CDR3 is TGTGCCAGTAGTTGGACAGGACAATTCGCCCAGTCGTATGGCTACACCTTC. Encoded protein: CASSWTGQFAQSYGYTF. Complete variable domain (other parts from reference TRBV19 and TRBJ1-2): DGGITQSPKYLFRKEGQNVTLSCEQNLNHDAMYWYRQDPGQGLRLIYYSQIVNDFQKGDIAEGYSVSREKKESFPLTVTSAQKNPTAFYLCASSWTGQFAQSYGYTFGSGTRLTVV.

The chain uses TRBV19 and TRBJ2-3; possibly TRBD2 for D (6 bases). CDR1 and CDR2 (germline): LNHDA, SQIVND (reference sequence). This CDR3 region has 15 residues. V was cut by 3 bases and J by 0 bases, with 10 bases left in between. The CDR3 region is CASSMWGVSTDTQYF. DNA for the CDR3: TGTGCCAGTAGTATGTGGGGGGTAAGCACAGATACGCAGTATTTT. Combining the CDR3 with reference TRBV19 and TRBJ2-3 gives the whole variable domain DGGITQSPKYLFRKEGQNVTLSCEQNLNHDAMYWYRQDPGQGLRLIYYSQIVNDFQKGDIAEGYSVSREKKESFPLTVTSAQKNPTAFYLCASSMWGVSTDTQYFGPGTRLTVL.

This chain links TRBV10-1 with TRBJ1-6, with 10 bases lining up with TRBD1. There are 15 residues in the CDR3. V lost 5 bases, J lost 7 bases, and 5 bases stayed unmatched. Germline V gene sequence: CDR1 WNHNN, CDR2 SYGVQD (reference sequence). CDR3: CASSKGTGANSPLHF. The CDR3 DNA is TGCGCCAGCAGTAAGGGGACAGGGGCGAATTCACCCCTCCACTTT.

This clone was seen once. The genes are TRBV19 and TRBJ1-6; no definite D call. V shed 3 bases and J shed 6 bases, with 9 bases lying between them. This CDR3 contains 14 residues. Germline V gene lookup returns CDR1 LNHDA and CDR2 SQIVND (reference sequence). CDR3 amino acids: CASSIAEVNSPLHF. For the CDR3, the DNA is TGTGCCAGTAGTATCGCAGAGGTTAATTCACCCCTCCACTTT.